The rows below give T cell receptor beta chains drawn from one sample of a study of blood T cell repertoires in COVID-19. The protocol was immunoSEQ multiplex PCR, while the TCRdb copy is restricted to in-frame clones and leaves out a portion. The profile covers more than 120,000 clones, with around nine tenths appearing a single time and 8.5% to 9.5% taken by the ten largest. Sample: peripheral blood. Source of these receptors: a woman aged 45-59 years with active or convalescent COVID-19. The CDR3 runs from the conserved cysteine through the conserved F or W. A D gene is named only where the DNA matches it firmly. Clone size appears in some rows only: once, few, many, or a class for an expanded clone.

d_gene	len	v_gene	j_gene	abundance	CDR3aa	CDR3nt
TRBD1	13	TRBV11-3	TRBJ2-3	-	CASSSGGVDTQYF	TGTGCCAGCAGCTCAGGGGGCGTAGATACGCAGTATTTT
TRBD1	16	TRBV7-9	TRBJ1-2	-	CASSDTGTGIRYGYTF	TGTGCCAGCAGCGACACCGGGACAGGGATACGATATGGCTACACCTTC
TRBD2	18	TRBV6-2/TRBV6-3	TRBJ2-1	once	CASSGTSGRLSSYNEQFF	TGTGCCAGCAGTGGGACTAGCGGGAGGCTTAGCTCCTACAATGAGCAGTTCTTC
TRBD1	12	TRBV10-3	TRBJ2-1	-	CAIAQGDNEQFF	TGTGCCATAGCTCAGGGGGACAATGAGCAGTTCTTC
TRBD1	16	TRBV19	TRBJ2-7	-	CASSASVGTGGAEQYF	TGTGCCAGTAGTGCCTCAGTCGGGACAGGGGGCGCTGAGCAGTACTTC
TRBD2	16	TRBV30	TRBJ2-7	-	CAWSGKIAGYSYEQYF	TGTGCCTGGAGTGGGAAGATAGCGGGGTACTCCTACGAGCAGTACTTC
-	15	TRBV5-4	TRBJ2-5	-	CASTLQGSYQETQYF	TGTGCCAGCACCCTACAGGGATCGTACCAAGAGACCCAGTACTTC
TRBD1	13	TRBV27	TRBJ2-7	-	CASRVGQGNEQYF	TGTGCCAGCAGGGTAGGACAGGGTAACGAGCAGTACTTC
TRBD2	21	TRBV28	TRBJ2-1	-	CASSYPGTSVKKPLLYNEQFF	TGTGCCAGCAGCTATCCCGGGACTAGCGTGAAAAAACCACTTCTCTACAATGAGCAGTTCTTC
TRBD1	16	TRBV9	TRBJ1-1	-	CASSVPGQGGWTEAFF	TGTGCCAGCAGCGTACCTGGACAGGGGGGATGGACTGAAGCTTTCTTT
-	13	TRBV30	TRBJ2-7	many	CAWSVKSSYEQYF	TGTGCCTGGAGTGTGAAGAGCTCCTACGAGCAGTACTTC
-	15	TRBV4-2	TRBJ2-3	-	CASSQVSGLTDTQYF	TGTGCCAGCAGCCAAGTGTCGGGACTCACAGATACGCAGTATTTT
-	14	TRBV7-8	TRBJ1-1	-	CASSLGTVNTEAFF	TGTGCCAGCAGCTTAGGGACAGTGAACACTGAAGCTTTCTTT
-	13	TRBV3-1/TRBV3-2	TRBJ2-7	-	CASSQRTSYEQYF	TGTGCCAGCAGCCAACGAACTAGCTACGAGCAGTACTTC
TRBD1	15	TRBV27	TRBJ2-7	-	CASNPYQGATYEQYF	TGTGCCAGCAATCCCTACCAGGGGGCCACCTACGAGCAGTACTTC
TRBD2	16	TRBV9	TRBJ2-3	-	CASSALAGEVTDTQYF	TGTGCCAGCAGCGCCTTAGCGGGGGAAGTCACAGATACGCAGTATTTT
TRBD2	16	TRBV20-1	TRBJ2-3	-	CSASWGLATSTDTQYF	TGCAGTGCTAGTTGGGGACTAGCGACTAGCACAGATACGCAGTATTTT
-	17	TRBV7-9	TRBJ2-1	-	CASSLFPDRVSYNEQFF	TGTGCCAGCAGCTTATTCCCCGACAGAGTCTCCTACAATGAGCAGTTCTTC
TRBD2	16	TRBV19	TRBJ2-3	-	CASSIIAGAFTDTQYF	TGTGCCAGTAGTATTATAGCGGGGGCCTTCACAGATACGCAGTATTTT
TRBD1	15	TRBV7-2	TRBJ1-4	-	CASSSQGSTNEKLFF	TGTGCCAGCAGCTCACAGGGGAGCACTAATGAAAAACTGTTTTTT
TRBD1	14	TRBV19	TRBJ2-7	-	CASSTPGQGKEQYF	TGTGCCAGTAGTACGCCGGGACAGGGAAAAGAGCAGTACTTC
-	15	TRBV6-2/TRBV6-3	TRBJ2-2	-	CASSPDRMVVGELFF	TGTGCCAGCAGTCCCGACAGGATGGTGGTCGGGGAGCTGTTTTTT